One sample yielded the 32 T cell receptor beta chains listed below, sequenced in a study of blood T cell repertoires in COVID-19. Here immunoSEQ multiplex PCR was the method, and the copy in TCRdb shows in-frame clones only, minus some. The sample lists fewer than 250,000 clones, about nine tenths occurring once. The sample comprised peripheral blood. All receptors derive from a man younger than 40 with COVID-19, enrolled during active disease.

The genes are TRBV29-1 and TRBJ2-7; a possible D gene is TRBD1 (6 bases). Trimming stripped 4 bases from V and 5 bases from J, with 12 bases between. Germline CDR1 is SQVTM and CDR2 is ANQGSEA. This CDR3 is 12 amino acids long. CDR3 coding DNA: TGCAGCGTTGGTGAGGGGGTGAACGAGCAGTACTTC. This translates into CSVGEGVNEQYF.

This chain connects TRBV2 to TRBJ2-2, with 8 bases that match TRBD1. V lost 6 bases to trimming and J lost 7 bases; unmatched junction nucleotides: 10. Per the germline V gene, CDR1 is SNHLY and CDR2 is FYNNEI. There are 15 residues in the CDR3. CDR3 nucleotides: TGTGCCAGCAGCACTGGACAGGGAAGGCGCGGGGAGCTGTTTTTT. It specifies CASSTGQGRRGELFF. Together with reference TRBV2 and TRBJ2-2, the CDR3 gives the full variable domain: EPEVTQTPSHQVTQMGQEVILRCVPISNHLYFYWYRQILGQKVEFLVSFYNNEISEKSEIFDDQFSVERPDGSNFTLKIRSTKLEDSAMYFCASSTGQGRRGELFFGEGSRLTVL.

The chain joins TRBV10-3 to TRBJ1-5; tentative D call: TRBD1 (5 bases). The ends were cut back, 3 bases at V and 4 bases at J, with 16 bases in the middle. The CDR3 is 16 residues long. The germline gives CDR1 ENHRY, CDR2 SYGVKD. The CDR3 nucleotides read TGTGCCATCAGTGAAGGTATGGGCAGGGAAAATCAGCCCCAGCATTTT. As protein: CAISEGMGRENQPQHF.

With regard to this clone: At the DNA level, this CDR3 is encoded by other sequences in the same sample as well. This chain joins TRBV19 and TRBJ1-5, with D maybe TRBD1 (5 bases). CDR3 size: 13 residues. V dropped 3 bases and J dropped 3 bases, with 6 bases sitting between them. The germline V gene has CDR1 LNHDA and CDR2 SQIVND (reference sequence). This CDR3 is CASSMGLNQPQHF. The DNA of the CDR3 is TGTGCCAGTAGTATGGGGCTCAATCAGCCCCAGCATTTT.

The rearrangement uses TRBV6-5 and TRBJ1-1, with 11 bases lining up with TRBD1. The CDR3 is 14 residues long. V shed 2 bases, J shed 4 bases, and the junction held 0 bases outside the gene matches. Germline lookup yields CDR1 MNHEY and CDR2 SVGAGI. The CDR3 is CASSYGTGGTEAFF. The CDR3 DNA reads as TGTGCCAGCAGTTACGGGACAGGGGGCACTGAAGCTTTCTTT.

The CDR3 coding sequence is TGTGCCAGCAGCGGAGGGGAGGTGAGGAATTCACCCCTCCACTTT. It translates to CASSGGEVRNSPLHF. V and J are TRBV21-1 and TRBJ1-6. TRBV21-1 is a recognized pseudogene. The CDR3 runs 15 residues.

The chain links TRBV14 to TRBJ1-4, with D perhaps matching TRBD1 (6 bases). This CDR3 comprises 15 residues. Germline V gives CDR1 SGHDN, CDR2 FVKESK. Deletions cut 4 bases from V and 8 bases from J, with 17 bases between. The DNA of the CDR3 is TGTGCCAGCAGCCCGACGGACAGTAGACGGGAAAAACTGTTTTTT. This gives the protein CASSPTDSRREKLFF.

The chain links TRBV18 to TRBJ1-6; possible D gene TRBD1, 6 bases. CDR1 is KGHSH and CDR2 is LQKENI in the germline V gene. The CDR3 has 16 residues. V lost 3 bases to trimming and J lost 7 bases, with 16 bases between them. The CDR3 region is CASSPPRGGTNSPLHF. The CDR3 nucleotides read TGTGCCAGCTCACCTCCACGGGGGGGGACAAATTCACCCCTCCACTTT. Based on the CDR3 plus reference TRBV18 and TRBJ1-6, the full variable domain is NAGVMQNPRHLVRRRGQEARLRCSPMKGHSHVYWYRQLPEEGLKFMVYLQKENIIDESGMPKERFSAEFPKEGPSILRIQQVVRGDSAAYFCASSPPRGGTNSPLHFGNGTRLTVT.

This clone was detected only a few times. Other DNA sequences within the sample encode an identical CDR3. J is TRBJ1-1 and V is TRBV19; D remains unclear. With 6 bases removed from V and 0 bases from J, the gap between germline ends came to 5 bases. The CDR3 is 12 residues long. The germline V gene encodes CDR1 LNHDA and CDR2 SQIVND (reference sequence). CDR3 loop: CASSLMNTEAFF. Written as DNA, the CDR3 is TGTGCCAGTAGCCTTATGAACACTGAAGCTTTCTTT.

The gene calls are TRBV3-1 (or the pseudogene TRBV3-2) and TRBJ1-2, with a possible D match to TRBD1 (5 bases). V was clipped by 2 bases and J by 6 bases, with 7 bases between them. In germline, CDR1 is LGHDT, CDR2 YNNKEL (reference sequence). This CDR3 has 12 amino acids. The DNA for the CDR3 is TGTGCCAGCAGCCAATCAGGGAATGGCTACACCTTC. Protein: CASSQSGNGYTF.

The rearrangement joins TRBV5-1 to TRBJ1-2, with no clear D. From germline, CDR1 is SGHRS and CDR2 YFSETQ. V lost 3 bases and J lost 5, with 11 bases in between. The CDR3 is 13 residues long. CDR3 in amino acids: CASSSTGNYGYTF. CDR3 coding DNA: TGCGCCAGCAGCTCGACGGGTAATTATGGCTACACCTTC.

The rearrangement links TRBV11-2 to TRBJ2-1, with 8 positions matching TRBD1. CDR3 length: 14 amino acids. CDR1 is SGHAT, CDR2 FQNNGV, per germline. After removal of 4 bases from V and 6 bases from J, the junction contained 5 bases not matched to a gene. The CDR3 DNA sequence: TGTGCCAGCAGCTCCGGACAGGGTGCCAATGAGCAGTTCTTC. Translation: CASSSGQGANEQFF.

The chain links TRBV12-3 or TRBV12-4 to TRBJ2-1, with no clear D. CDR3 length: 12 residues. Trimming left V 2 bases short and J 10 bases short, with 9 bases between. CDR3 nucleotide sequence: TGTGCCAGCAGTTTAAATGGCTGGGAGCAGTTCTTC. It is translated as CASSLNGWEQFF.

This chain joins TRBV19 and TRBJ1-2, with D hard to call. V dropped 7 bases and J dropped 3 bases, with 18 bases sitting between them. CDR1 is LNHDA and CDR2 is SQIVND in the germline V gene (reference sequence). The CDR3 loop spans 15 amino acids. The CDR3 spells CASTPSRVGDYGYTF. The CDR3 region has the DNA TGTGCCAGTACCCCTAGTCGGGTAGGAGACTATGGCTACACCTTC.

This chain joins TRBV3-1 (or the pseudogene TRBV3-2) and TRBJ1-2; weak D call: TRBD1 (5 bases). CDR3 length equals 16 residues. From germline, CDR1 is LGHDT and CDR2 YNNKEL (reference sequence). Trimming left V 0 bases short and J 3 bases short, with 14 bases between. The CDR3 reads CASSQEVGRVYYGYTF. CDR3 nucleotides: TGTGCCAGCAGCCAAGAGGTAGGCAGGGTCTACTATGGCTACACCTTC.

The chain recombines TRBV7-3 with TRBJ2-3; TRBD2 aligns across 10 bases. The CDR3 totals 15 residues. The V gene end was trimmed by 7 bases and the J gene end by 2 bases; junction bases not matched to a gene: 6. Germline CDR1 reads SGHTA; CDR2 reads FQGTGA. In DNA form, the CDR3 reads TGTGCCAGCACCACTAGCGGGGCTAACACAGATACGCAGTATTTT. This codes for CASTTSGANTDTQYF. Supplemented by reference TRBV7-3 and TRBJ2-3, the full variable domain reads GAGVSQTPSNKVTEKGKYVELRCDPISGHTALYWYRQSLGQGPEFLIYFQGTGAADDSGLPNDRFFAVRPEGSVSTLKIQRTERGDSAVYLCASTTSGANTDTQYFGPGTRLTVL.

This sequence joins TRBV6-6 and TRBJ2-2; D not certain. This CDR3 has 16 amino acids. Germline V gene lookup returns CDR1 MNHNY and CDR2 SVGAGI (reference sequence). Between the trimmed V and J ends, which lost 0 bases and 0 bases, there was a span of 8 bases. DNA of the CDR3: TGTGCCAGCAGTTACTCGTTAGCTACGAACACCGGGGAGCTGTTTTTT. Translation: CASSYSLATNTGELFF.

The rearrangement uses TRBV5-1 and TRBJ2-7, with 9 nucleotides matching TRBD2. The V and J ends lost 2 bases and 0 bases, in that order; junction bases with no gene match: 9. The length of the CDR3 is 17 residues. The germline CDR1 and CDR2 sequences are SGHRS and YFSETQ. The CDR3 protein is CASSFSSGVSFSYEQYF. CDR3 in DNA: TGCGCCAGCAGCTTTTCTAGCGGGGTATCTTTCTCCTACGAGCAGTACTTC.

The chain uses TRBV7-9 and TRBJ2-2; no firm D call. The germline CDR1 and CDR2 sequences are SEHNR and FQNEAQ (reference sequence). V dropped 1 base and J dropped 4 bases, with 13 bases sitting between them. The CDR3 length is 16 residues. The DNA of the CDR3 is TGTGCCAGCAGCTTAGGCCCGCAACGAGGCACCGGGGAGCTGTTTTTT. The encoded protein is CASSLGPQRGTGELFF.

The chain uses TRBV3-1 (or the pseudogene TRBV3-2) and TRBJ1-2; D not resolved. CDR1 and CDR2 (germline): LGHDT, YNNKEL (reference sequence). This CDR3 comprises 13 residues. The ends were cut back, 6 bases at V and 8 bases at J, with 16 bases in the middle. CDR3 sequence: CASSPTESQGYTF. Here the CDR3 DNA reads TGTGCCAGCAGTCCGACGGAGTCCCAAGGCTACACCTTC.

The chain links TRBV6-2 or TRBV6-3 to TRBJ2-7; weak D call: TRBD1 (5 bases). Trimming removed 1 base from V and 1 base from J, with 8 bases in between. The CDR3 is 14 residues long. CDR1 MNHEY and CDR2 SVGEGT come from the germline V gene. As DNA, the CDR3 is TGTGCCAGCAGTTACTTTTCAGGGTCCTACGAGCAGTACTTC. This sequence encodes CASSYFSGSYEQYF.

The J gene is TRBJ2-2, the V gene TRBV3-1 (or the pseudogene TRBV3-2); D ambiguous. The V end was cut by 10 bases, the J end by 1 base, with 10 bases between. CDR3 length equals 13 residues. Germline-derived CDR1 and CDR2 are LGHDT and YNNKEL (reference sequence). Here the CDR3 DNA reads TGTGCCACGCAGTTTGTGAACACCGGGGAGCTGTTTTTT. Its translation is CATQFVNTGELFF.

CDR3 amino acids: CASSLNRGGGEKLFF. The CDR3 coding sequence is TGTGCCAGCAGCTTAAATAGAGGGGGCGGTGAAAAACTGTTTTTT. V usage is TRBV7-2 and J usage is TRBJ1-4, with 7 bases aligning to TRBD1. V gave up 2 bases and J gave up 7 bases; unmatched junction bases: 7. Germline V gives CDR1 SGHTA, CDR2 FQGNSA. The CDR3 is 15 amino acids.

CDR3 sequence: CAISESTGSYEQYF. The CDR3 bases are TGTGCCATCAGTGAGTCGACAGGGTCCTACGAGCAGTACTTC. V is TRBV10-3 and J is TRBJ2-7; 7 bases are a match to TRBD1. Trimming took 0 bases from V and 1 from J; bases not matched to a gene: 0. The CDR3 is made up of 14 amino acids. CDR1 and CDR2 (germline): ENHRY, SYGVKD.

The gene calls are TRBV21-1 and TRBJ1-6; TRBD1, the table's D call, was not compared with the DNA. TRBV21-1 is marked as a pseudogene. This CDR3 contains 16 residues. The CDR3 sequence is CASSKGGGRDKSPLHF. The CDR3 nucleotides are TGTGCCAGCAGCAAAGGAGGGGGAAGGGATAAGTCACCCCTCCACTTT.

This clone has only one observation. The rearrangement joins TRBV10-1 to TRBJ2-3; D is unclear. CDR3 size: 16 residues. Between the trimmed V and J ends, which lost 0 bases and 0 bases, there was a span of 10 bases. Germline CDR1 is WNHNN and CDR2 is SYGVQD (reference sequence). Here the CDR3 reads CASSESYGTSTDTQYF. Written as DNA, the CDR3 is TGCGCCAGCAGTGAGTCGTATGGTACTAGCACAGATACGCAGTATTTT.

V is TRBV12-5 and J is TRBJ1-2, with a weak D call TRBD1 (5 bases). This CDR3 is built from 15 residues. Trimming removed 0 bases at V and 1 base at J, with 9 bases between. CDR1 LGHNT and CDR2 FRNRAP come from the germline V gene. The CDR3 sequence: CASGLVSGVNYGYTF. The CDR3 DNA is TGTGCTAGTGGTTTGGTCTCGGGGGTTAACTATGGCTACACCTTC.

V gene TRBV10-3 combines with J gene TRBJ2-7, with 8 positions matching TRBD1. Germline V CDR1 and CDR2: ENHRY, SYGVKD. Trimming removed 8 bases from V and 5 bases from J; junction bases left unmatched: 11. The CDR3 length is 14 residues. The CDR3 DNA sequence: TGTGCCATCTCCGGGGGACAGGCTATCGACGAGCAGTACTTC. This gives the protein CAISGGQAIDEQYF.

The chain combines TRBV19 with TRBJ1-5, with D unresolved. Trimming stripped 1 base from V and 4 bases from J, with 5 bases between. The germline V gene has CDR1 LNHDA and CDR2 SQIVND (reference sequence). The CDR3 covers 13 residues. CDR3 sequence reads: CASSIGHNQPQHF. For the CDR3, the DNA is TGTGCCAGTAGTATAGGACATAATCAGCCCCAGCATTTT.

The V gene is TRBV5-1, the J gene TRBJ2-7, with TRBD1 as a possible D gene (6 bases). CDR3 length equals 13 residues. V was shortened by 0 bases and J by 8 bases, with 12 bases between the two germline ends. Per the germline V gene, CDR1 is SGHRS and CDR2 is YFSETQ. The DNA for the CDR3 is TGCGCCAGCAGCTTGGCCTGGCAGGGGAAGCAGTACTTC. Translated: CASSLAWQGKQYF.

The CDR3 nucleotides are TGTGCCTGGAGCGGGGGAGCGGTCGAGCAGTACTTC. It specifies CAWSGGAVEQYF. The chain uses TRBV30 and TRBJ2-7; tentative D call: TRBD2 (6 bases). The CDR3 totals 12 residues. Germline assignment: CDR1 GTSNPN and CDR2 SVGIG (reference sequence). V dropped 3 bases and J dropped 6 bases, with 12 bases sitting between them.

The gene calls are TRBV3-1 (or the pseudogene TRBV3-2) and TRBJ1-5; D is undetermined. Germline V gene lookup returns CDR1 LGHDT and CDR2 YNNKEL (reference sequence). The CDR3 totals 15 residues. V was shortened by 0 bases and J by 2 bases, with 8 bases between the two germline ends. DNA for the CDR3: TGTGCCAGCAGCCAAGAGAGGGAAGGCAATCAGCCCCAGCATTTT. Translation gives CASSQEREGNQPQHF.